The 29 T cell receptor beta chains in this list originate from one sample, sequenced in a study of blood T cell repertoires in COVID-19. Repertoires were generated with immunoSEQ multiplex PCR, while TCRdb's copy carries only in-frame clones and drops some. The table shows around 160,000 clones, with around nine tenths occurring only once. The sample comprised peripheral blood. These receptors came from a human donor in a cohort sampled during active COVID-19.

This clone was counted a single time. The chain combines TRBV7-3 with TRBJ2-7; D may be TRBD1 (5 bases). Trimming shortened V by 5 bases and J by 6 bases, and 14 bases separated the two germline ends. This CDR3 comprises 13 residues. Germline V lookup: CDR1 SGHTA, CDR2 FQGTGA. CDR3 region: CASSPQGLGEQYF. The CDR3 DNA is TGTGCCAGCAGCCCCCAGGGTCTTGGCGAGCAGTACTTC.

This clone appeared a single time. The chain joins TRBV5-1 to TRBJ2-3, with D possibly being TRBD2 (6 bases). Deletions cut 4 bases from V and 2 bases from J, with 14 bases between. The CDR3 contains 15 residues. Germline V lookup: CDR1 SGHRS, CDR2 YFSETQ. The CDR3 region is CASSTGARDTDTQYF. The CDR3 region has the DNA TGCGCCAGCAGCACGGGAGCGAGGGACACAGATACGCAGTATTTT.

The V gene is TRBV7-6, the J gene TRBJ2-1, with 7 bases that match TRBD1. The CDR3 has 14 amino acids. Looked up from germline, CDR1 is SGHVS and CDR2 is FNYEAQ. V shed 2 bases and J 10 bases; nucleotides not matched to a gene: 8. In DNA form, the CDR3 reads TGTGCCAGCAGCTTACGGACAGGCATAGTAGAGCAGTTCTTC. Translated: CASSLRTGIVEQFF. Looking up the rest from reference TRBV7-6 and TRBJ2-1 gives the full variable domain: GAGVSQSPRYKVTKRGQDVALRCDPISGHVSLYWYRQALGQGPEFLTYFNYEAQQDKSGLPNDRFSAERPEGSISTLTIQRTEQRDSAMYRCASSLRTGIVEQFFGPGTRLTVL.

This rearrangement joins TRBV7-9 to TRBJ1-6, with 8 nucleotides matching TRBD1. With 7 bases clipped from V and 7 bases from J, the junction kept 6 bases outside the gene matches. CDR3 length: 14 residues. Germline V gene lookup returns CDR1 SEHNR and CDR2 FQNEAQ (reference sequence). The chain's CDR3 is CASTQGQGNSPLHF. The DNA of the CDR3 is TGTGCCAGCACCCAAGGACAGGGAAATTCACCCCTCCACTTT.

V is TRBV6-4 and J is TRBJ2-5, with a weak D call TRBD2 (7 bases). The germline V gene encodes CDR1 MRHNA and CDR2 SNTAGT. The CDR3 length is 16 residues. V was trimmed by 2 bases and J by 5 bases, leaving 18 bases between them. CDR3 protein: CASSDMWGLAAETQYF. In nucleotides, the CDR3 is TGTGCCAGCAGTGACATGTGGGGGCTAGCGGCCGAGACCCAGTACTTC.

CDR3 bases: TGTGCCAGTAAGAGGGGACAGGGTTACGAGCAGTACTTC. Its translation is CASKRGQGYEQYF. The V call is TRBV19, the J call TRBJ2-7; 9 nucleotides line up with TRBD1. The CDR3 spans 13 residues. The J segment lost 4 bases and the V segment lost 7 bases, leaving 5 bases of the junction unmatched. Germline V gene lookup returns CDR1 LNHDA and CDR2 SQIVND (reference sequence).

This rearrangement joins TRBV6-5 to TRBJ1-4; TRBD1 might be the D (5 bases). The V and J ends lost 8 bases and 2 bases respectively, with 12 bases between them. The CDR3 is made up of 14 amino acids. Per germline, CDR1 MNHEY and CDR2 SVGAGI. The CDR3 here is CASATGGTNEKLFF. Written as DNA, the CDR3 is TGTGCCAGCGCCACGGGGGGTACTAATGAAAAACTGTTTTTT.

The J gene is TRBJ1-1, the V gene TRBV20-1, with TRBD1 identical over 8 bases. Germline lookup yields CDR1 DFQATT and CDR2 SNEGSKA (reference sequence). Trimming at V came to 3 bases and at J to 1 base, leaving 7 bases not matched to a gene. This CDR3 spans 15 amino acids. The CDR3 sequence is CSASSQGAPNTEAFF. The CDR3 bases are TGCAGTGCTAGTAGCCAGGGGGCCCCGAACACTGAAGCTTTCTTT.

V usage is TRBV6-5 and J usage is TRBJ2-3; D gene ambiguous. The CDR3 consists of 16 residues. Germline values: CDR1 MNHEY, CDR2 SVGAGI. V was pared by 0 bases and J by 0 bases, with 10 bases between. CDR3 bases: TGTGCCAGCAGTTACTCCACAGCCTCTAGCACAGATACGCAGTATTTT. Translated, it gives CASSYSTASSTDTQYF.

This chain links TRBV28 with TRBJ2-4, with TRBD1 matching over 7 bases. Germline values: CDR1 MDHEN, CDR2 SYDVKM. The ends lost 8 bases at V and 7 bases at J; junction bases unmatched: 8. The length of the CDR3 is 13 residues. The CDR3, as DNA: TGTGCCAGCCACGACAGGGTGAGGAACATTCAGTACTTC. Translation: CASHDRVRNIQYF. The variable domain in full, completed from reference TRBV28 and TRBJ2-4, reads DVKVTQSSRYLVKRTGEKVFLECVQDMDHENMFWYRQDPGLGLRLIYFSYDVKMKEKGDIPEGYSVSREKKERFSLILESASTNQTSMYLCASHDRVRNIQYFGAGTRLSVL.

This chain uses TRBV11-2 with TRBJ2-1, with 8 bases lining up with TRBD2. CDR3 length equals 17 residues. The trim removed 2 bases at V and 1 base at J, leaving 7 bases unmatched. CDR1 and CDR2 (germline): SGHAT, FQNNGV. The CDR3 DNA is TGTGCCAGCAGCTTACAGACTAGCGCCGATTCCTACAATGAGCAGTTCTTC. Protein product: CASSLQTSADSYNEQFF.

This clone was observed a handful of times. The rearrangement uses TRBV6-6 and TRBJ1-5, with TRBD1 as a possible D gene (5 bases). Germline V CDR1 and CDR2: MNHNY, SVGAGI (reference sequence). This CDR3 contains 15 residues. Trimming cost V 7 bases and J 4 bases, with 17 bases left between them. This chain's CDR3 is CASIDPGEGNQPQHF. For the CDR3, the DNA is TGTGCCAGCATCGACCCGGGGGAAGGAAATCAGCCCCAGCATTTT.

Here the CDR3 DNA reads TGCGCCAGCAGCGGGCGCCCCCCGGGACTAGCGGGGGGGTTAAGCACAGATACGCAGTATTTT. This codes for CASSGRPPGLAGGLSTDTQYF. The chain combines TRBV4-1 with TRBJ2-3, with TRBD2 matching over 16 bases. The CDR3 consists of 21 residues. Looked up from germline, CDR1 is MGHRA and CDR2 is YSYEKL. V shed 5 bases and J 0 bases; nucleotides not matched to a gene: 14.

The rearrangement uses TRBV7-8 and TRBJ2-1; a possible D gene is TRBD2 (6 bases). In germline, CDR1 is SGHVS, CDR2 FQNEAQ. Trimming removed 1 base from V and 8 bases from J, with 6 bases in between. CDR3 length: 12 residues. As DNA, the CDR3 is TGTGCCAGCAGCTTAGGGAGGGATGAGCAGTTCTTC. It specifies CASSLGRDEQFF.

The chain's CDR3 is CASSQDLGREEETQYF. The CDR3 DNA sequence: TGTGCCAGCAGCCAAGATTTGGGGCGGGAGGAAGAGACCCAGTACTTC. This sequence joins TRBV3-1 (or the pseudogene TRBV3-2) and TRBJ2-5, with 8 positions matching TRBD2. Germline V gene data show CDR1 as LGHDT and CDR2 as YNNKEL (reference sequence). The CDR3 is 16 amino acids. J was trimmed by 3 bases and V by 0 bases; bases with no gene match: 6.

This chain joins TRBV4-2 and TRBJ2-7; 11 bases line up with TRBD1. After removal of 1 base from V and 3 bases from J, the junction contained 2 bases not matched to a gene. The germline gives CDR1 LGHNA, CDR2 YNFKEQ. This CDR3 region has 15 residues. CDR3 protein: CASSQAGTGGYEQYF. The CDR3 DNA reads as TGTGCCAGCAGCCAAGCTGGGACAGGGGGCTACGAGCAGTACTTC.

The rearrangement joins TRBV29-1 to TRBJ2-3; 7 nucleotides align to TRBD1. In germline, CDR1 is SQVTM, CDR2 ANQGSEA. Trimming cost V 2 bases and J 3 bases; bases outside gene matches: 8. This CDR3 is 15 amino acids long. The CDR3 loop is CSVELQGRITDTQYF. CDR3 bases: TGCAGCGTTGAACTACAGGGGAGAATAACAGATACGCAGTATTTT.

The V and J genes are TRBV28 and TRBJ2-3; no firm D call. Between the trimmed V and J ends, which lost 3 bases and 3 bases, there was a span of 16 bases. The CDR3 is 16 residues long. Germline V gene lookup returns CDR1 MDHEN and CDR2 SYDVKM. The CDR3: CASSFELNWQTDTQYF. CDR3 bases: TGTGCCAGCAGTTTCGAACTAAATTGGCAGACAGATACGCAGTATTTT.

This clone occurred once. The rearrangement joins TRBV6-5 to TRBJ2-7; D gene ambiguous. CDR3 length: 16 amino acids. Trimming shortened V by 0 bases and J by 2 bases, and 14 bases separated the two germline ends. Per the germline V gene, CDR1 is MNHEY and CDR2 is SVGAGI. DNA of the CDR3: TGTGCCAGCAGTTACTCGAGTGTGACTGGAGCCTACGAGCAGTACTTC. Its translation: CASSYSSVTGAYEQYF.

V and J are TRBV6-2 or TRBV6-3 and TRBJ2-3; possible D gene TRBD2, 6 bases. Between the trimmed V and J ends, which lost 2 bases and 2 bases, there was a span of 8 bases. The CDR3 loop spans 14 amino acids. CDR1 is MNHEY, CDR2 SVGEGT, per germline. In DNA form, the CDR3 reads TGTGCCAGCAGTTACGGAGGGGCCACAGATACGCAGTATTTT. Its protein product is CASSYGGATDTQYF.

V and J are TRBV28 and TRBJ2-3; weak D call: TRBD2 (5 bases). V was shortened by 4 bases and J by 0 bases, with 11 bases between the two germline ends. The CDR3 is made up of 15 amino acids. Germline V CDR1 and CDR2: MDHEN, SYDVKM. The CDR3 loop is CASSSPRTSTDTQYF. The DNA for the CDR3 is TGTGCCAGCAGTTCTCCCCGGACTAGCACAGATACGCAGTATTTT.

The chain employs TRBV6-6 and TRBJ2-7; D perhaps matches TRBD2 (5 bases). CDR1 MNHNY and CDR2 SVGAGI come from the germline V gene (reference sequence). Trimming removed 0 bases at V and 3 bases at J, with 9 bases between. This CDR3 comprises 14 residues. The CDR3 sequence: CASSYSIEGYEQYF. DNA for the CDR3: TGTGCCAGCAGTTACTCGATTGAGGGCTACGAGCAGTACTTC.

The V call is TRBV19, the J call TRBJ2-5; TRBD2 might be the D (7 bases). V was trimmed by 2 bases and J by 4 bases, leaving 14 bases between them. The CDR3 has 15 amino acids. Germline V CDR1 and CDR2: LNHDA, SQIVND (reference sequence). CDR3 loop: CASSISRGEGETQYF. CDR3 bases: TGTGCCAGTAGTATAAGTAGGGGGGAGGGAGAGACCCAGTACTTC.

The genes are TRBV7-8 and TRBJ1-6, with D maybe TRBD1 (6 bases). This CDR3 is built from 15 residues. Germline CDR1 reads SGHVS; CDR2 reads FQNEAQ. The V end was cut by 5 bases, the J end by 9 bases, with 17 bases between. CDR3 sequence: CASSTVGARGSPLHF. DNA for the CDR3: TGTGCCAGCAGCACCGTGGGGGCGCGAGGTTCACCCCTCCACTTT. The full variable domain, with the rest looked up from reference TRBV7-8 and TRBJ1-6, is GAGVSQSPRYKVAKRGQDVALRCDPISGHVSLFWYQQALGQGPEFLTYFQNEAQLDKSGLPSDRFFAERPEGSVSTLKIQRTQQEDSAVYLCASSTVGARGSPLHFGNGTRLTVT.

This sequence joins TRBV11-3 and TRBJ1-4; no definite D call. CDR1 and CDR2 (germline): SGHNT, YENEEA. The CDR3 contains 18 residues. The V and J ends lost 8 bases and 0 bases respectively, with 22 bases between them. In DNA, the CDR3 is TGTGCCAGCCGCAATTGTCTGTCGCGGCCTGCAACTAATGAAAAACTGTTTTTT. Its protein is CASRNCLSRPATNEKLFF.

This clone showed up just once. The rearrangement uses TRBV11-2 and TRBJ2-1; possibly TRBD1 for D (6 bases). The CDR3 runs to 12 residues. Per germline, CDR1 SGHAT and CDR2 FQNNGV. The V and J ends lost 5 bases and 12 bases respectively, with 14 bases between them. The CDR3 DNA reads as TGTGCCAGCAGCCGGACCGGGACATCGCAGTTCTTC. Protein product: CASSRTGTSQFF.

This chain uses TRBV30 with TRBJ1-1; TRBD1 might be the D (5 bases). The CDR3 totals 12 residues. Germline V gene lookup returns CDR1 GTSNPN and CDR2 SVGIG (reference sequence). The V end lost 1 base, the J end lost 10 bases, and 13 bases lay between the germline ends. CDR3 DNA sequence: TGTGCCTGGAGTGGGAGGGGACCGGGAGCTTTCTTT. Protein product: CAWSGRGPGAFF.

V gene TRBV27 combines with J gene TRBJ2-5; 7 positions agree with TRBD2. The length of the CDR3 is 15 residues. Germline assignment: CDR1 MNHEY and CDR2 SMNVEV (reference sequence). The J segment lost 10 bases and the V segment lost 5 bases, leaving 16 bases of the junction unmatched. The CDR3 sequence is CASSPLAPHEIYQYF. In nucleotides, the CDR3 is TGTGCCAGCAGTCCACTAGCGCCCCACGAAATATACCAGTACTTC.

The rearrangement joins TRBV4-3 to TRBJ2-3; TRBD2 matches 7 bases. The CDR3 extends over 16 amino acids. Germline lookup yields CDR1 LGHNA and CDR2 YSLEER. The V and J ends lost 1 base and 2 bases, in that order; junction bases with no gene match: 6. The CDR3: CASSQVDSGLTDTQYF. CDR3 coding DNA: TGCGCCAGCAGCCAAGTGGATAGCGGGCTCACAGATACGCAGTATTTT.